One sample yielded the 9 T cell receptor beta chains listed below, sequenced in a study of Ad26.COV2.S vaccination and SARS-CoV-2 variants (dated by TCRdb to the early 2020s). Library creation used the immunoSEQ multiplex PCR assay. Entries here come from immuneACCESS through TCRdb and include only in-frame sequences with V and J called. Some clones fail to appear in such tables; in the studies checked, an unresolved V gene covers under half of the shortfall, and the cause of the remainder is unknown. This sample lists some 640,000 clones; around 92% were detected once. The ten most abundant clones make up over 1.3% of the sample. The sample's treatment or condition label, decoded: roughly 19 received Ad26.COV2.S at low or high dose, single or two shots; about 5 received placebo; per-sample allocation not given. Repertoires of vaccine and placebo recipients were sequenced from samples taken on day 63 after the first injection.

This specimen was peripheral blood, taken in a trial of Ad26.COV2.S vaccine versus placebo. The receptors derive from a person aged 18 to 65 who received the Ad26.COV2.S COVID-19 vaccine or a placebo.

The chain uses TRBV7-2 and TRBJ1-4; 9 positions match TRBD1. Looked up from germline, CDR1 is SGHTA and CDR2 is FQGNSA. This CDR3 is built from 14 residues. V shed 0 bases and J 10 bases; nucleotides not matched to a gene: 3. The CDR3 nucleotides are TGTGCCAGCAGCTTAGCGACAGGGGGAGGAAAACTGTTTTTT. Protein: CASSLATGGGKLFF.

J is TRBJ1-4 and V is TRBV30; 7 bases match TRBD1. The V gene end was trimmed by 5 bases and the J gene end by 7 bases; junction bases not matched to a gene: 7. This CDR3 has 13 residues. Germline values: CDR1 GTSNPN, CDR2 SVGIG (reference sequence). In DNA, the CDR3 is TGTGCCTGGTGTCAGGGGGGTCGTGAAAAACTGTTTTTT. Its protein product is CAWCQGGREKLFF.

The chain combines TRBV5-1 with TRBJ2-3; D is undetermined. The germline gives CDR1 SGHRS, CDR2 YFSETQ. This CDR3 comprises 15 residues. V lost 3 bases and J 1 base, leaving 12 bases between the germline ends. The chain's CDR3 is CASSYRAFGTDTQYF. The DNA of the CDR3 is TGCGCCAGCAGCTATCGTGCCTTCGGCACAGATACGCAGTATTTT.

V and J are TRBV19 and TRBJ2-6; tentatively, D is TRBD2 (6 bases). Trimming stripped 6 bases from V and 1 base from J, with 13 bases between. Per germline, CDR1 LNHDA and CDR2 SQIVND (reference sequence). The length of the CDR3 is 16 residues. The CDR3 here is CASSMTGRSGANVLTF. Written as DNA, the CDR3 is TGTGCCAGTAGCATGACGGGGAGGTCTGGGGCCAACGTCCTGACTTTC.

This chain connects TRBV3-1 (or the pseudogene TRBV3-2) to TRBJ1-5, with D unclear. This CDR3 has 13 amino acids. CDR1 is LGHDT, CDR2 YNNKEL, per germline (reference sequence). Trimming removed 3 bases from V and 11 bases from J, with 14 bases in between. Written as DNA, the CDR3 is TGTGCCAGCAGCCAGAGGGTCGATAGGGCCCAGCATTTT. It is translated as CASSQRVDRAQHF.

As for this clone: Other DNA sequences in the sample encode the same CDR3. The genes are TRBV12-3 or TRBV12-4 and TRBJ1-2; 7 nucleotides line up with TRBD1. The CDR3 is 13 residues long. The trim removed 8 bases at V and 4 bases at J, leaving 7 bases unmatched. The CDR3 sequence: CASSRGQGYGYTF. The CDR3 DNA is TGTGCCAGCTCTAGGGGGCAAGGCTATGGCTACACCTTC.

In nucleotides, the CDR3 is TGTGCCAGCAGCTCCGAGGGGACTCTCGGAGATACGCAGTATTTT. Translating gives CASSSEGTLGDTQYF. The chain has TRBV5-8 and TRBJ2-3, with D possibly being TRBD2 (6 bases). Germline assignment: CDR1 SGHTS and CDR2 YDEGEE. CDR3 size: 15 residues. V was pared by 3 bases and J by 5 bases, with 16 bases between.

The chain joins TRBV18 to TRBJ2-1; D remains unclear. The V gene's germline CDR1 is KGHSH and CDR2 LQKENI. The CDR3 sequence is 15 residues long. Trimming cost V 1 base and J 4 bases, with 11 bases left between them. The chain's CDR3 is CASSPLEGQYNEQFF. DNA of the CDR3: TGTGCCAGCTCACCACTAGAAGGGCAGTACAATGAGCAGTTCTTC.

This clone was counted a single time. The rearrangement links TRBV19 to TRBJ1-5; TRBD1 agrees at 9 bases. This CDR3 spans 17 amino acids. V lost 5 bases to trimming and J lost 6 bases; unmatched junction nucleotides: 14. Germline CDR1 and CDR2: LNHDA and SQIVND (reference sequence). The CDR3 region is CASSPGQGSDIGQPQHF. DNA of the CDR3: TGTGCCAGTAGTCCCGGACAGGGGAGCGATATTGGTCAGCCCCAGCATTTT. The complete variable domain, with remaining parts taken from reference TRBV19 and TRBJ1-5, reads DGGITQSPKYLFRKEGQNVTLSCEQNLNHDAMYWYRQDPGQGLRLIYYSQIVNDFQKGDIAEGYSVSREKKESFPLTVTSAQKNPTAFYLCASSPGQGSDIGQPQHFGDGTRLSIL.